Sequencing of this T cell receptor beta chain was carried out in a study of immune characterization of retroperitoneal liposarcoma. Trimming removed 5 bases from V and 13 bases from J, with 18 bases in between. This CDR3 comprises 13 residues. Germline V gene lookup returns CDR1 SGHTA and CDR2 FQGNSA. In this sample, this clonotype turned up many times. TCRdb re-derived calls from the PCR reads in MiXCR, one entry per CDR3 protein. The table records some 9,300 distinct CDR3 sequences, more than 25% of them present only once. This sequence originates from a male donor with retroperitoneal liposarcoma. The chain links TRBV7-2 to TRBJ2-1; D uncertain. The sequenced material came from blood. Here the CDR3 reads CASSLVVKETQFF. Here the CDR3 DNA reads TGTGCCAGCAGCCTAGTAGTGAAAGAGACCCAGTTCTTC.